Shown below are 29 T cell receptor beta chains from a single sample sequenced in a study of cytomegalovirus exposure and HLA in healthy donors. In the PCR, 60 Vbeta and 13 Jbeta primers were used. Some clones are missing from TCRdb's copy, which holds only in-frame ones; the method was immunoSEQ multiplex PCR. The table includes about 170,000 clones, 82% detected once. The sequencing input was PBMCs. Every receptor here comes from a girl under 18 in good health and CMV-seropositive.

This clone was seen a single time. The V and J genes are TRBV7-2 and TRBJ1-1, with D possibly TRBD1 on 6 matching bases. V was pared by 5 bases and J by 2 bases, with 9 bases between. The CDR3 covers 13 residues. Germline CDR1 reads SGHTA; CDR2 reads FQGNSA. CDR3 sequence reads: CASSADRNTEAFF. The CDR3 region has the DNA TGTGCCAGCAGCGCGGACAGAAACACTGAAGCTTTCTTT.

This rearrangement joins TRBV5-1 to TRBJ2-5; D possibly corresponds to TRBD1 (6 bases). Per the germline V gene, CDR1 is SGHRS and CDR2 is YFSETQ. The germline V and J ends were trimmed by 4 bases and 2 bases, with 15 bases remaining between them. The CDR3 is 15 residues long. The CDR3 DNA sequence: TGCGCCAGCAGCCGCGGGCAGGGGTTGCAAGAGACCCAGTACTTC. This codes for CASSRGQGLQETQYF.

This rearrangement joins TRBV7-8 to TRBJ2-3; 8 bases map to TRBD2. Trimming removed 5 bases from V and 1 base from J; junction bases left unmatched: 2. The CDR3 has 14 residues. The germline V gene encodes CDR1 SGHVS and CDR2 FQNEAQ. The CDR3 protein is CASSPGGGTDTQYF. Written as DNA, the CDR3 is TGTGCCAGCAGCCCGGGGGGGGGCACAGATACGCAGTATTTT.

The genes are TRBV28 and TRBJ2-3, with 7 nucleotides matching TRBD2. The V gene's germline CDR1 is MDHEN and CDR2 SYDVKM. V gave up 8 bases and J gave up 0 bases; unmatched junction bases: 5. The CDR3 is 14 amino acids. Here the CDR3 DNA reads TGTGCCAGCCATTCTAGCGGTAGCACAGATACGCAGTATTTT. This sequence encodes CASHSSGSTDTQYF.

The rearrangement uses TRBV6-5 and TRBJ2-1; possibly TRBD2 for D (6 bases). The CDR3 runs 13 residues. Trimming stripped 8 bases from V and 12 bases from J, with 20 bases between. Per the germline V gene, CDR1 is MNHEY and CDR2 is SVGAGI. CDR3 region: CASGRETTGPQFF. As DNA, the CDR3 is TGTGCCAGCGGTCGGGAGACGACTGGCCCGCAGTTCTTC.

The rearrangement uses TRBV5-1 and TRBJ1-1; D is unresolved. Germline V gives CDR1 SGHRS, CDR2 YFSETQ. CDR3 size: 14 residues. V lost 2 bases and J lost 0, with 8 bases in between. Here the CDR3 reads CASSFSSLNTEAFF. CDR3 sequence (DNA): TGCGCCAGCAGCTTTAGCAGTTTGAACACTGAAGCTTTCTTT.

The J gene is TRBJ1-4, the V gene TRBV6-4; D gene unclear. V gave up 4 bases and J gave up 7 bases, with 13 bases separating them. CDR1 is MRHNA and CDR2 is SNTAGT in the germline V gene. CDR3 size: 14 residues. The CDR3 nucleotides are TGTGCCAGCAGTGCCCCTTTCCCCGGTGAAAAACTGTTTTTT. It codes for CASSAPFPGEKLFF.

V gene TRBV5-1 combines with J gene TRBJ2-2, with 9 bases identical to TRBD2. CDR3 length: 15 amino acids. CDR1 and CDR2 from the germline V gene are SGHRS and YFSETQ. V gave up 7 bases and J gave up 9 bases; unmatched junction bases: 13. CDR3 amino acids: CASGPLSGGRRELFF. The CDR3 coding sequence is TGCGCCAGCGGTCCCCTTAGCGGGGGCCGTCGGGAGCTGTTTTTT.

The chain joins TRBV25-1 to TRBJ2-7; possibly TRBD1 for D (6 bases). The CDR3 extends over 17 amino acids. The V gene lost 2 bases and the J gene lost 2 bases, with 19 bases spanning the gap. Germline V lookup: CDR1 MGHDK, CDR2 SYGVNS. The chain's CDR3 is CASSERGPGHIPYEQYF. The CDR3 DNA reads TGTGCCAGCAGTGAAAGAGGGCCGGGACATATTCCCTACGAGCAGTACTTC.

The rearrangement links TRBV28 to TRBJ1-1; D is unresolved. Germline V lookup: CDR1 MDHEN, CDR2 SYDVKM. Trimming stripped 7 bases from V and 3 bases from J, with 21 bases between. CDR3 length: 16 residues. CDR3 sequence: CASTSPSGIKDTEAFF. DNA for the CDR3: TGTGCCAGCACTAGTCCGTCGGGGATCAAAGACACTGAAGCTTTCTTT.

The rearrangement links TRBV19 to TRBJ1-2; 7 bases are a match to TRBD1. V gave up 4 bases and J gave up 4 bases; unmatched junction bases: 12. The germline V gene has CDR1 LNHDA and CDR2 SQIVND (reference sequence). CDR3 length: 16 residues. The CDR3 DNA sequence: TGTGCCAGTAGTACCGCACACAGGGGTTCTTTCTATGGCTACACCTTC. This encodes CASSTAHRGSFYGYTF.

The gene calls are TRBV18 and TRBJ2-1; 9 positions agree with TRBD1. There are 18 residues in the CDR3. V trimming: 5 bases; J trimming: 7 bases; junction bases outside the gene matches: 18. Germline values: CDR1 KGHSH, CDR2 LQKENI. This CDR3 is CASSSPNRGRGSWNEQFF. CDR3 DNA sequence: TGTGCCAGCTCATCTCCAAACAGGGGGCGAGGCTCGTGGAATGAGCAGTTCTTC.

A few counts support this clone. V usage is TRBV6-5 and J usage is TRBJ2-7, with 7 bases that match TRBD2. The CDR3 is 15 amino acids. From germline, CDR1 is MNHEY and CDR2 SVGAGI. J lost 3 bases, V lost 2 bases, and 7 bases had no gene match. CDR3 coding DNA: TGTGCCAGCAGTTACCAGCGGGGTGCTTACTACGAGCAGTACTTC. Translation gives CASSYQRGAYYEQYF.

The V and J genes are TRBV29-1 and TRBJ2-5, with D possibly matching TRBD2 (5 bases). The CDR3 runs 13 residues. Trimming removed 2 bases at V and 5 bases at J, with 12 bases between. In germline, CDR1 is SQVTM, CDR2 ANQGSEA. The CDR3 DNA is TGCAGCGTTGAAAGTCGGAGGATGGAGACCCAGTACTTC. Its translation: CSVESRRMETQYF. The full variable domain, rest sourced from reference TRBV29-1 and TRBJ2-5, is SAVISQKPSRDICQRGTSLTIQCQVDSQVTMMFWYRQQPGQSLTLIATANQGSEATYESGFVIDKFPISRPNLTFSTLTVSNMSPEDSSIYLCSVESRRMETQYFGPGTRLLVL.

Only one count was recorded for this clone. This rearrangement joins TRBV5-1 to TRBJ1-1; 8 bases are a match to TRBD1. Per the germline V gene, CDR1 is SGHRS and CDR2 is YFSETQ. This CDR3 comprises 16 residues. The ends lost 3 bases at V and 2 bases at J; junction bases unmatched: 9. CDR3 residues: CASSSQSGQGNTEAFF. The CDR3 DNA sequence: TGCGCCAGCAGCTCTCAATCCGGACAGGGCAACACTGAAGCTTTCTTT.

The CDR3 DNA follows: TGTGCCAGCAGTGAAGCGTTTAGCGACCGGGACTATGGCTACACCTTC. Its translation is CASSEAFSDRDYGYTF. The J gene is TRBJ1-2, the V gene TRBV6-1; no reliable D call. V lost 0 bases to trimming and J lost 3 bases, with 14 bases between them. There are 16 residues in the CDR3. Germline V lookup: CDR1 MNHNS, CDR2 SASEGT.

The CDR3 bases are TGTGCCACCGGAGGGGCTGGTACCGGGGAGCTGTTTTTT. This encodes CATGGAGTGELFF. The V gene is TRBV15, the J gene TRBJ2-2; possibly TRBD2 for D (6 bases). V lost 8 bases to trimming and J lost 5 bases, with 12 bases between them. This CDR3 region has 13 residues. The germline V gene has CDR1 LNHNV and CDR2 YYDKDF (reference sequence).

This clone was seen once. The chain links TRBV29-1 to TRBJ2-1; 9 bases match TRBD1. The trim removed 8 bases at V and 7 bases at J, leaving 12 bases unmatched. The CDR3 runs to 14 residues. Germline values: CDR1 SQVTM, CDR2 ANQGSEA. The CDR3: CSPTLTGGWNEQFF. DNA for the CDR3: TGCAGCCCAACTCTGACAGGGGGTTGGAATGAGCAGTTCTTC.

This rearrangement joins TRBV25-1 to TRBJ2-1, with TRBD2 matching 8 bases. Looked up from germline, CDR1 is MGHDK and CDR2 is SYGVNS. With V trimmed by 2 bases and J by 1 base, 1 base remained unmatched. CDR3 size: 15 residues. For the CDR3, the DNA is TGTGCCAGCAGTGAAGCGGGGGGATCCTACAATGAGCAGTTCTTC. It translates to CASSEAGGSYNEQFF.

The chain carries TRBV5-1 and TRBJ1-4; 8 bases align to TRBD1. The CDR3 loop spans 16 amino acids. CDR1 is SGHRS, CDR2 YFSETQ, per germline. Losses at the gene ends were 2 bases for V and 6 bases for J; bases not matched to a gene: 9. The CDR3 loop reads CASSLYQGARDEKLFF. In DNA, the CDR3 is TGCGCCAGCAGCTTATATCAGGGGGCGAGGGATGAAAAACTGTTTTTT.

This rearrangement joins TRBV7-6 to TRBJ1-2, with D unresolved. This CDR3 region has 14 residues. Germline V gives CDR1 SGHVS, CDR2 FNYEAQ. V was clipped by 2 bases and J by 2 bases, with 9 bases between them. The CDR3 protein is CASSLSGENYGYTF. The CDR3, as DNA: TGTGCCAGCAGCTTAAGCGGGGAAAACTATGGCTACACCTTC.

This clone was counted between two and nine times. This chain joins TRBV9 and TRBJ2-7; 8 nucleotides align to TRBD1. Germline V lookup: CDR1 SGDLS, CDR2 YYNGEE. The CDR3 has 15 amino acids. V gave up 1 base and J gave up 1 base; unmatched junction bases: 4. For the CDR3, the DNA is TGTGCCAGCAGCGTAACAGGGGGGAGGTCCTACGAGCAGTACTTC. Its translation is CASSVTGGRSYEQYF.

The chain links TRBV30 to TRBJ2-1; D call uncertain. V was pared by 3 bases and J by 7 bases, with 10 bases between. Germline-derived CDR1 and CDR2 are GTSNPN and SVGIG (reference sequence). The CDR3 sequence is 12 residues long. CDR3 protein: CAWSRGVNEQFF. DNA for the CDR3: TGTGCCTGGAGCCGCGGTGTTAATGAGCAGTTCTTC. Drawing the rest from reference TRBV30 and TRBJ2-1, the complete variable domain is SQTIHQWPATLVQPVGSPLSLECTVEGTSNPNLYWYRQAAGRGLQLLFYSVGIGQISSEVPQNLSASRPQDRQFILSSKKLLLSDSGFYLCAWSRGVNEQFFGPGTRLTVL.

The V gene is TRBV11-1, the J gene TRBJ2-7, with D maybe TRBD1 (6 bases). Germline values: CDR1 SGHAT, CDR2 FQDESV (reference sequence). This CDR3 has 15 amino acids. V shed 5 bases and J shed 3 bases, with 17 bases lying between them. The CDR3 region is CASSLQGVLGYEQYF. CDR3 DNA sequence: TGTGCCAGCAGCCTACAGGGTGTTCTGGGCTACGAGCAGTACTTC.

This chain joins TRBV10-2 and TRBJ2-5; D is perhaps TRBD2 (5 bases). The germline gives CDR1 WSHSY, CDR2 SAAADI. CDR3 size: 13 residues. V shed 5 bases and J shed 4 bases, with 11 bases lying between them. This CDR3 reads CASSRTGLETQYF. The CDR3 DNA reads TGCGCCAGCAGTCGGACTGGCTTAGAGACCCAGTACTTC.

The chain is built from TRBV4-1 and TRBJ2-5, with D perhaps TRBD1 (6 bases). V shed 2 bases and J shed 7 bases, with 8 bases lying between them. The CDR3 sequence is 12 residues long. Per germline, CDR1 MGHRA and CDR2 YSYEKL. The CDR3 here is CASSQPQGTQYF. The CDR3 coding sequence is TGCGCCAGCAGCCAACCACAGGGGACCCAGTACTTC.

The V gene is TRBV15, the J gene TRBJ1-2; 9 bases map to TRBD1. The CDR3 consists of 13 residues. V shed 3 bases and J 5 bases; nucleotides not matched to a gene: 1. CDR1 and CDR2 from the germline V gene are LNHNV and YYDKDF (reference sequence). CDR3 DNA: TGTGCCACCAGCAGCGGACAGGGGTATGGCTACACCTTC. This codes for CATSSGQGYGYTF. Based on the CDR3 plus reference TRBV15 and TRBJ1-2, the full variable domain is DAMVIQNPRYQVTQFGKPVTLSCSQTLNHNVMYWYQQKSSQAPKLLFHYYDKDFNNEADTPDNFQSRRPNTSFCFLDIRSPGLGDTAMYLCATSSGQGYGYTFGSGTRLTVV.

This chain links TRBV19 with TRBJ1-3; D is possibly TRBD1 (5 bases). There are 16 residues in the CDR3. The germline V gene encodes CDR1 LNHDA and CDR2 SQIVND (reference sequence). The V and J ends lost 7 bases and 5 bases respectively, with 21 bases between them. CDR3 sequence: CASNSPRAGQRNTIYF. The CDR3 DNA reads as TGTGCCAGTAATTCTCCTCGGGCAGGGCAGAGAAACACCATATATTTT.

The chain joins TRBV6-7 to TRBJ2-3, with D possibly matching TRBD1 (6 bases). TRBV6-7 qualifies as an ORF whose function is uncertain. V dropped 2 bases and J dropped 2 bases, with 26 bases sitting between them. The CDR3 loop spans 20 amino acids. CDR3 loop: CASSYPERPGNRVYTDTQYF. In DNA, the CDR3 is TGTGCCAGCAGTTACCCGGAAAGACCCGGGAACAGGGTTTACACAGATACGCAGTATTTT.